The rows below give T cell receptor beta chains drawn from one sample of a study of human T cells and chemical hapten exposure. TCRdb reprocessed the RACE reads via MiXCR and lists one record per CDR3 protein. The sample has 65,000 or so distinct CDR3 sequences, roughly 6.1% seen once. The sample taken for sequencing was whole blood. The receptors were sampled from a female donor in good health. Some clones in this sample may be carry-over from other donors' samples. Both conserved end residues are trimmed from each CDR3.

>TRBJ2-3|TRBV28
ASSLLSSGSRDTQY
>TRBJ2-1|TRBV10-3
AISPSGSVDEQF
>TRBJ2-5|TRBV28
ASSLPPPARRTQETQY
>TRBJ2-3|TRBV24-1
ATSSWAYGTDTQY
>TRBJ2-3|TRBV3-1
ASSQRSIAGGSTDTQY
>TRBJ1-2|TRBV5-1
ASSDPRTGPYGYT
>TRBJ2-3|TRBV6-6
ASSGLAEISTDTQY
>TRBJ2-7|TRBV2
ASSETSGYSYEQY
>TRBJ1-5|TRBV2
ASSEGGGFGQPQH
>TRBJ1-4|TRBV20-1
SAPGQGGANEKLF
>TRBJ2-3|TRBV7-9
ASSRPGASGTDTQY
>TRBJ2-1|TRBV7-9
ASSPGLSYNEQF
>TRBJ1-5|TRBV3-1
ASSPYFLQGARGPQH
>TRBJ2-7|TRBV12-3/TRBV12-4
ASSLGTGGFSTYEQY
>TRBJ2-7|TRBV20-1
SASQAGRTYEQY
>TRBJ2-2|TRBV12-3/TRBV12-4
ASSPGPFTGELF
>TRBJ1-1|TRBV6-2/TRBV6-3
ASRHRESTEAF
>TRBJ1-1|TRBV7-3
ASSLIQYTEAF
>TRBJ2-1|TRBV10-3
AISDLRDQSYNEQF
>TRBJ2-7|TRBV7-8
ASSPLSSFYEQY